The next 13 T cell receptor beta chains were all read from a single sample in a study of T cells in Graves' hyperthyroidism and ophthalmopathy. TCR beta CDR3 regions were amplified from RNA. With the HTBI primer set, the TCR CDR3 went through a first round of RT-PCR. Each CDR3 protein gets one entry after TCRdb re-called the multiplex PCR reads with MiXCR. In the table there are about 560,000 distinct CDR3 sequences, about 15% of which are singletons. The sequencing sample was made of blood. These receptors came from a woman aged 25 to 39 with Graves' hyperthyroidism.

The sample holds a few counts of this clonotype. The chain combines TRBV5-4 with TRBJ2-7, with 10 bases fitting TRBD2. J was trimmed by 1 base and V by 0 bases; bases with no gene match: 1. The CDR3 sequence is 15 residues long. In germline, CDR1 is SGHNT, CDR2 YYREEE (reference sequence). CDR3 amino acids: CASSLVSGRSYEQYF. CDR3 nucleotide sequence: TGTGCCAGCAGCTTGGTTAGCGGGAGGTCCTACGAGCAGTACTTC.

This clonotype was found many times. V usage is TRBV18 and J usage is TRBJ1-5; possibly TRBD1 for D (5 bases). The germline V gene encodes CDR1 KGHSH and CDR2 LQKENI. Between the trimmed V and J ends, which lost 4 bases and 3 bases, there was a span of 13 bases. The CDR3 loop spans 15 amino acids. CDR3 region: CASSLKQDTNQPQHF. The CDR3 nucleotides are TGTGCCAGCTCACTCAAACAGGATACCAATCAGCCCCAGCATTTT.

The sample holds many counts of this clonotype. The gene calls are TRBV12-3 or TRBV12-4 and TRBJ2-2; TRBD1 agrees at 8 bases. The junction had 4 bases not matched to a gene; V was cut back by 5 bases and J by 5 bases. The CDR3 extends over 14 amino acids. CDR3 sequence reads: CASSGQGITGELFF. The CDR3 nucleotides are TGTGCCAGCAGTGGACAGGGTATAACCGGGGAGCTGTTTTTT.

This clonotype showed up many times. The chain joins TRBV30 to TRBJ2-7; D unclear. Germline CDR1 is GTSNPN and CDR2 is SVGIG (reference sequence). The V end was cut by 3 bases, the J end by 0 bases, with 12 bases between. This CDR3 has 14 residues. CDR3 coding DNA: TGTGCCTGGAGACGGCAGTTGAGCTCCTACGAGCAGTACTTC. It codes for CAWRRQLSSYEQYF.

The CDR3 loop reads CASSFSSGRAFNEQFF. The DNA of the CDR3 is TGTGCCAGCAGCTTCTCTAGCGGGAGGGCCTTCAATGAGCAGTTCTTC. The V gene is TRBV5-4, the J gene TRBJ2-1, with TRBD2 matching over 12 bases. The CDR3 consists of 16 residues. J gave up 6 bases and V 2 bases, and 6 bases lay outside the gene matches. Germline assignment: CDR1 SGHNT and CDR2 YYREEE (reference sequence).

In this sample, this clonotype turned up many times. J is TRBJ2-2 and V is TRBV7-9, with 10 bases that match TRBD2. J gave up 5 bases and V 5 bases, and 8 bases lay outside the gene matches. CDR1 is SEHNR and CDR2 is FQNEAQ in the germline V gene (reference sequence). CDR3 length: 16 residues. CDR3 in amino acids: CASSPAAGGSTGELFF. The CDR3 nucleotides are TGTGCCAGCAGCCCCGCAGCGGGAGGGTCGACCGGGGAGCTGTTTTTT. The full variable domain, completed using reference TRBV7-9 and TRBJ2-2, is DTGVSQNPRHKITKRGQNVTFRCDPISEHNRLYWYRQTLGQGPEFLTYFQNEAQLEKSRLLSDRFSAERPKGSFSTLEIQRTEQGDSAMYLCASSPAAGGSTGELFFGEGSRLTVL.

The table lists this clonotype with many counts. The chain employs TRBV27 and TRBJ2-3, with a possible D match to TRBD2 (5 bases). The germline V gene encodes CDR1 MNHEY and CDR2 SMNVEV (reference sequence). This CDR3 has 15 amino acids. V shed 8 bases and J shed 0 bases, with 15 bases lying between them. The CDR3 region is CASSESGDSTDTQYF. In DNA, the CDR3 is TGTGCCAGCTCGGAGAGCGGAGACAGCACAGATACGCAGTATTTT.

This clonotype has just a few counts. The gene calls are TRBV20-1 and TRBJ2-4; 9 bases line up with TRBD1. CDR1 DFQATT and CDR2 SNEGSKA come from the germline V gene (reference sequence). V lost 6 bases, J lost 11 bases, and 11 bases stayed unmatched. This CDR3 contains 13 residues. CDR3 region: CSALQGAGGLQYF. The CDR3 DNA reads TGCAGTGCCCTACAGGGGGCCGGGGGGCTTCAGTACTTC.

In this sample, this clonotype turned up a few times. The V gene is TRBV6-1, the J gene TRBJ2-3; D is unresolved. With 3 bases removed from V and 7 bases from J, the gap between germline ends came to 8 bases. This CDR3 is 12 amino acids long. CDR1 MNHNS and CDR2 SASEGT come from the germline V gene. The CDR3 DNA follows: TGTGCCAGCAGTGATCTCGTTTATACGCAGTATTTT. It is translated as CASSDLVYTQYF.

This clonotype has a count of ten or more. The V and J genes are TRBV7-9 and TRBJ2-5, with 10 nucleotides matching TRBD2. The CDR3 has 15 amino acids. V shed 2 bases, J shed 4 bases, and the junction held 4 bases outside the gene matches. The germline V gene encodes CDR1 SEHNR and CDR2 FQNEAQ (reference sequence). DNA of the CDR3: TGTGCCAGCAGCTTAAAGCTAGCGGGAGCAGAGACCCAGTACTTC. Protein product: CASSLKLAGAETQYF.

The V call is TRBV27, the J call TRBJ2-2, with D unresolved. Germline V gene lookup returns CDR1 MNHEY and CDR2 SMNVEV (reference sequence). Between the trimmed V and J ends, which lost 6 bases and 4 bases, there was a span of 12 bases. The CDR3 sequence is 14 residues long. The CDR3, as DNA: TGTGCCAGCAGCCCCTTCTATAGCACCGGGGAGCTGTTTTTT. Its protein is CASSPFYSTGELFF.

This clonotype was recorded a few times. The chain joins TRBV12-3 or TRBV12-4 to TRBJ2-2, with 10 bases aligning to TRBD2. Germline trimming cut 7 bases from V and 6 bases from J; bases unmatched to any gene: 8. The CDR3 covers 15 residues. CDR3 bases: TGTGCCAGCAACCAGCGGGAGGGACGTCCCGGGGAGCTGTTTTTT. It translates to CASNQREGRPGELFF.

There are many counts of this clonotype. J is TRBJ2-3 and V is TRBV12-3 or TRBV12-4; 10 nucleotides match TRBD2. The length of the CDR3 is 16 residues. The V and J ends lost 3 bases and 6 bases, in that order; junction bases with no gene match: 9. The CDR3 loop is CASSFGPSGSADTQYF. The CDR3 coding sequence is TGTGCCAGCAGTTTTGGGCCTAGCGGGAGCGCGGATACGCAGTATTTT.